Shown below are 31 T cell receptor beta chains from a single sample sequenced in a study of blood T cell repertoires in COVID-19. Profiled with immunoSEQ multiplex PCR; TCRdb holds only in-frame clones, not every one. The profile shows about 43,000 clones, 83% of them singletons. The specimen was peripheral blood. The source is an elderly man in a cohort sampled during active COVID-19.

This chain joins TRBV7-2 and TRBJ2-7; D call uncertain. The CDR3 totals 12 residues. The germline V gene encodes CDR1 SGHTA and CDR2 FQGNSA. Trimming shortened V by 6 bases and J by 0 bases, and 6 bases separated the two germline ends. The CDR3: CASSSSSYEQYF. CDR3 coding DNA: TGTGCCAGCAGTTCCAGCTCCTACGAGCAGTACTTC. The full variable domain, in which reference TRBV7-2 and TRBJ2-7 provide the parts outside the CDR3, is GAGVSQSPSNKVTEKGKDVELRCDPISGHTALYWYRQSLGQGLEFLIYFQGNSAPDKSGLPSDRFSAERTGGSVSTLTIQRTQQEDSAVYLCASSSSSYEQYFGPGTRLTVT.

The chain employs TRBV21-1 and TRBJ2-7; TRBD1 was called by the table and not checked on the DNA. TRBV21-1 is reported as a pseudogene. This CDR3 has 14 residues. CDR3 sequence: CASSKDSIHYEQYF. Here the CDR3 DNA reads TGTGCCAGCAGCAAGGACAGTATTCACTACGAGCAGTACTTC.

The CDR3 DNA follows: TGTGCCAGCAGACCTGACAGGGGATCTGGCTACACCTTC. Its translation: CASRPDRGSGYTF. V and J are TRBV2 and TRBJ1-2, with 8 positions matching TRBD1. The CDR3 spans 13 residues. From germline, CDR1 is SNHLY and CDR2 FYNNEI. V lost 6 bases and J lost 7; bases outside the gene matches: 7.

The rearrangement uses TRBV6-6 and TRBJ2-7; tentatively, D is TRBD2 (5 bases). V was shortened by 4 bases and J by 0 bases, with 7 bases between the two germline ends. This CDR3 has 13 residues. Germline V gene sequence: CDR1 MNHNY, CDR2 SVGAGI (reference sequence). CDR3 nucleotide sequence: TGTGCCAGCAGTTCTGACTACTCCTACGAGCAGTACTTC. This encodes CASSSDYSYEQYF.

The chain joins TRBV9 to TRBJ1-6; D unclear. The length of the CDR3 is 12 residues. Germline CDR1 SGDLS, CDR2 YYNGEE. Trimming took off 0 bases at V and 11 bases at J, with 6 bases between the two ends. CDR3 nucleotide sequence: TGTGCCAGCAGCGTAGGCGGAACACCCCTCCACTTT. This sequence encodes CASSVGGTPLHF.

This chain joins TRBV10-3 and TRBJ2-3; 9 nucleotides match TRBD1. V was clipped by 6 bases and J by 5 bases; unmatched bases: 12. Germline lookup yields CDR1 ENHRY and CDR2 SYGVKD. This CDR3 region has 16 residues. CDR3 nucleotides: TGTGCCATCAGCGGTATAATAGGGACAGGGAGAGATACGCAGTATTTT. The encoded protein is CAISGIIGTGRDTQYF.

The CDR3: CASSLEASGGNTQYF. CDR3 nucleotides: TGCGCCAGCAGCCTGGAGGCTAGCGGGGGGAATACGCAGTATTTT. The chain joins TRBV5-1 to TRBJ2-3; 11 nucleotides align to TRBD2. Germline V lookup: CDR1 SGHRS, CDR2 YFSETQ. This CDR3 region has 15 residues. The V segment lost 4 bases and the J segment 7 bases; nucleotides outside the gene matches: 8. The whole variable domain, remainder taken from reference TRBV5-1 and TRBJ2-3, is KAGVTQTPRYLIKTRGQQVTLSCSPISGHRSVSWYQQTPGQGLQFLFEYFSETQRNKGNFPGRFSGRQFSNSRSEMNVSTLELGDSALYLCASSLEASGGNTQYFGPGTRLTVL.

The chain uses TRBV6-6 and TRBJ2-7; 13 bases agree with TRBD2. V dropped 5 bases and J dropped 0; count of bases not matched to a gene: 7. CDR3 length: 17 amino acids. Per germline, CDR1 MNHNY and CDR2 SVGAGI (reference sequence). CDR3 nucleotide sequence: TGTGCCAGCAGTCAGACTAGCGGGGGGATCAGCTCCTACGAGCAGTACTTC. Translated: CASSQTSGGISSYEQYF.

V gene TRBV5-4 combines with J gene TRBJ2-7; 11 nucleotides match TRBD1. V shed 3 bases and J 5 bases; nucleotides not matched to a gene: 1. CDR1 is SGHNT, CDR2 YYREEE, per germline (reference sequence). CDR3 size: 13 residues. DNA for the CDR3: TGTGCCAGCAGCTGGACAGGGGGCAACGAGCAGTACTTC. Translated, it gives CASSWTGGNEQYF.

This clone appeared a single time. The CDR3 sequence is CASSFSGSGNEQFF. The CDR3 coding sequence is TGTGCCAGCAGTTTCAGCGGGAGTGGTAATGAGCAGTTCTTC. V and J are TRBV28 and TRBJ2-1, with 8 positions matching TRBD2. This CDR3 spans 14 amino acids. CDR1 is MDHEN and CDR2 is SYDVKM in the germline V gene. Trimming cost V 3 bases and J 7 bases; bases outside gene matches: 5. The full variable domain, its missing parts supplied by reference TRBV28 and TRBJ2-1, is DVKVTQSSRYLVKRTGEKVFLECVQDMDHENMFWYRQDPGLGLRLIYFSYDVKMKEKGDIPEGYSVSREKKERFSLILESASTNQTSMYLCASSFSGSGNEQFFGPGTRLTVL.

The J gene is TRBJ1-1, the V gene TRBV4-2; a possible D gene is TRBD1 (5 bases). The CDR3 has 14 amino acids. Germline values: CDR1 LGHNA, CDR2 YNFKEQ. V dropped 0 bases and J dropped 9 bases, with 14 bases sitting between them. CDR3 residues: CASSQDTTVQKAFF. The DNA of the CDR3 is TGTGCCAGCAGCCAAGATACGACAGTGCAGAAAGCTTTCTTT.

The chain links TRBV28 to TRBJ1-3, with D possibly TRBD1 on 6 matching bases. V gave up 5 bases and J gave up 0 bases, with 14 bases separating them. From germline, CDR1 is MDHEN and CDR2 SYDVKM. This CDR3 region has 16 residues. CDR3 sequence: CASSSFRDTSGNTIYF. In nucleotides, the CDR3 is TGTGCCAGCAGTAGTTTCCGGGACACCTCTGGAAACACCATATATTTT. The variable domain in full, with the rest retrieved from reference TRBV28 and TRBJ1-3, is DVKVTQSSRYLVKRTGEKVFLECVQDMDHENMFWYRQDPGLGLRLIYFSYDVKMKEKGDIPEGYSVSREKKERFSLILESASTNQTSMYLCASSSFRDTSGNTIYFGEGSWLTVV.

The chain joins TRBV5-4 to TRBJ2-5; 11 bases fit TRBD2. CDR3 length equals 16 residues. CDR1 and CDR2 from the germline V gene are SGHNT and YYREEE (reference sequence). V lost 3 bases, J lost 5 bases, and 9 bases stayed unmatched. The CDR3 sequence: CASSSRLAGSMETQYF. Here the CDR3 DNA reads TGTGCCAGCAGCTCAAGACTAGCGGGGTCGATGGAGACCCAGTACTTC.

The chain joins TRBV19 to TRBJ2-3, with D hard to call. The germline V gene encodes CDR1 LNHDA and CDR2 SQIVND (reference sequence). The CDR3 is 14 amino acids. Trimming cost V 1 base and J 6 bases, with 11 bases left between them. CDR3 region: CASSIGRGVDTQYF. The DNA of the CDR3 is TGTGCCAGTAGTATAGGGCGCGGCGTCGATACGCAGTATTTT.

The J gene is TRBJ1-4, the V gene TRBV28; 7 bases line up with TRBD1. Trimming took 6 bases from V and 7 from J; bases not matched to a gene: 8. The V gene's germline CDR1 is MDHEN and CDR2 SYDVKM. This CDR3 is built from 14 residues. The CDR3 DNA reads TGTGCCAGCAGACTACAGGGGAAGGGTGAAAAACTGTTTTTT. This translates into CASRLQGKGEKLFF.

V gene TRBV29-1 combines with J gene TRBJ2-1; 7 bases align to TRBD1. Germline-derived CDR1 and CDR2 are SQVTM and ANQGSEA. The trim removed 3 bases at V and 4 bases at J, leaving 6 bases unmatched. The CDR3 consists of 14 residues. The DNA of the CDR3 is TGCAGCGTTGAGGAACAGGGGCCTTACAATGAGCAGTTCTTC. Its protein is CSVEEQGPYNEQFF.

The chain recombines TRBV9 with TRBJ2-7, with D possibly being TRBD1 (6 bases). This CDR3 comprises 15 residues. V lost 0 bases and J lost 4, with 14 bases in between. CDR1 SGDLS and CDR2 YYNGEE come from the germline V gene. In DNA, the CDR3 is TGTGCCAGCAGCGTAGGAAACGTTCAGGGGTACGAGCAGTACTTC. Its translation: CASSVGNVQGYEQYF.

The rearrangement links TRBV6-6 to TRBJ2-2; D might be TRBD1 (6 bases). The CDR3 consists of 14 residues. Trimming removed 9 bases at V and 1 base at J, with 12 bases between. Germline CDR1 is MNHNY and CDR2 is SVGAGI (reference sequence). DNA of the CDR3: TGTGCCAGTCAGGGGCTTCGGAACACCGGGGAGCTGTTTTTT. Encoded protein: CASQGLRNTGELFF.

CDR3 sequence: CASSPLGGATGNTIYF. The DNA for the CDR3 is TGTGCCAGCAGCCCCCTGGGGGGGGCGACTGGAAACACCATATATTTT. This chain connects TRBV9 to TRBJ1-3; D perhaps matches TRBD1 (6 bases). The CDR3 runs to 16 residues. Trimming shortened V by 4 bases and J by 2 bases, and 16 bases separated the two germline ends. CDR1 is SGDLS, CDR2 YYNGEE, per germline.

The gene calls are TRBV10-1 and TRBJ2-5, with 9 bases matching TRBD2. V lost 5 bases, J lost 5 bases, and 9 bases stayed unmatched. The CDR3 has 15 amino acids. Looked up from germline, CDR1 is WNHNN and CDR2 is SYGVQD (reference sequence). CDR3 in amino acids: CASSSGGPVGETQYF. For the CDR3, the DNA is TGCGCCAGCAGTAGCGGGGGGCCCGTCGGGGAGACCCAGTACTTC.

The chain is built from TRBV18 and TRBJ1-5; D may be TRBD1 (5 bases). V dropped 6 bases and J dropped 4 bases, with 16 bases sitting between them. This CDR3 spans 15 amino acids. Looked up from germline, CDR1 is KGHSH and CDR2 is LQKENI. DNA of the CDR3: TGTGCCAGCTCCCCCATGACAGCGGGAAATCAGCCCCAGCATTTT. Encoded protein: CASSPMTAGNQPQHF.

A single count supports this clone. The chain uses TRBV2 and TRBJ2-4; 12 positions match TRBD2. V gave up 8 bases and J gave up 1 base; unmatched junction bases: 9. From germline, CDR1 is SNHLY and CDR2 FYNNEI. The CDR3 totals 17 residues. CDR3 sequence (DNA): TGTGCCAGCTTGCTAGCGGGGGGGCCGCTGGCCAAAAACATTCAGTACTTC. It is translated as CASLLAGGPLAKNIQYF.

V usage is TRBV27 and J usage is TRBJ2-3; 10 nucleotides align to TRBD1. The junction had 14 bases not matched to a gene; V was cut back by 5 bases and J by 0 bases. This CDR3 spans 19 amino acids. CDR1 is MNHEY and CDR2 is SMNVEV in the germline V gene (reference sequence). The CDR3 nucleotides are TGTGCCAGCAGTAGGGGCAATATACGGACAGGGGGAAGCACAGATACGCAGTATTTT. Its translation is CASSRGNIRTGGSTDTQYF.

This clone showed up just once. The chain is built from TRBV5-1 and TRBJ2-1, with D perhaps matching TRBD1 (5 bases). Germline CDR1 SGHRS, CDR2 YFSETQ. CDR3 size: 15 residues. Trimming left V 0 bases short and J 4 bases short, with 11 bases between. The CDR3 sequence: CASSLDGQTYNEQFF. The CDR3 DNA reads TGCGCCAGCAGCTTGGATGGACAAACTTACAATGAGCAGTTCTTC.

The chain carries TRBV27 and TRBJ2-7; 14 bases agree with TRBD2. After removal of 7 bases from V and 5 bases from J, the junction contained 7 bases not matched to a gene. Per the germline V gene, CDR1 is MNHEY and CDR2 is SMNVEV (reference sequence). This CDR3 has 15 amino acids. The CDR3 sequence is CASTDGTSGSNEQYF. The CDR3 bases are TGTGCCAGCACCGATGGGACTAGCGGGAGTAACGAGCAGTACTTC.

In DNA form, the CDR3 reads TGTGCCAGCAACCAACCGGGACAGGTAAAAGGCTACACCTTC. It yields the protein CASNQPGQVKGYTF. The chain couples TRBV25-1 to TRBJ1-2; 8 positions agree with TRBD1. The V segment lost 7 bases and the J segment 8 bases; nucleotides outside the gene matches: 12. Germline CDR1 and CDR2: MGHDK and SYGVNS. The CDR3 consists of 14 residues.

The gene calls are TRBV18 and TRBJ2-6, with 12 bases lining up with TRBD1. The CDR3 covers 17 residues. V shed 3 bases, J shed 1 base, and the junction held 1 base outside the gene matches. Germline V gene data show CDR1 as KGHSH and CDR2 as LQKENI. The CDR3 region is CASSPGQGASGANVLTF. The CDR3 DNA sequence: TGTGCCAGCTCACCGGGACAGGGGGCTTCTGGGGCCAACGTCCTGACTTTC.

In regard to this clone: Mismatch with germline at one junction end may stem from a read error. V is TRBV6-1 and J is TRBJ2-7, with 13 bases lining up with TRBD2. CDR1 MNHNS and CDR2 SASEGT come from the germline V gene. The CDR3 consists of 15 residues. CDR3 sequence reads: CASREGLAGAYEQYF. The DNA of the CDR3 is TGTGCCAGCAGGGAAGGACTAGCGGGAGCCTACGAGCAGTACTTC.

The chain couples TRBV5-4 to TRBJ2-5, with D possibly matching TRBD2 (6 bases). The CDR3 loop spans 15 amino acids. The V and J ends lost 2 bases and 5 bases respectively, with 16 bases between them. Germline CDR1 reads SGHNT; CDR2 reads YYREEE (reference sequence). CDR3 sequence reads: CASSLNPLGRETQYF. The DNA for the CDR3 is TGTGCCAGCAGCTTAAATCCCTTAGGGAGGGAGACCCAGTACTTC. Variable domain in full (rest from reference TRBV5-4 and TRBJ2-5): ETGVTQSPTHLIKTRGQQVTLRCSSQSGHNTVSWYQQALGQGPQFIFQYYREEENGRGNFPPRFSGLQFPNYSSELNVNALELDDSALYLCASSLNPLGRETQYFGPGTRLLVL.

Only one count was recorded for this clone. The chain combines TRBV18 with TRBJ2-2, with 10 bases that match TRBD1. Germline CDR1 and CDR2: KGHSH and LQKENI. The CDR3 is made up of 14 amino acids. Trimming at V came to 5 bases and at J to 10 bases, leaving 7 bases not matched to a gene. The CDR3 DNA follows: TGTGCCAGCTCATTTGACAGGGGGCCTTTGGAGCTGTTTTTT. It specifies CASSFDRGPLELFF. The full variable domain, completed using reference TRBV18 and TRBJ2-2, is NAGVMQNPRHLVRRRGQEARLRCSPMKGHSHVYWYRQLPEEGLKFMVYLQKENIIDESGMPKERFSAEFPKEGPSILRIQQVVRGDSAAYFCASSFDRGPLELFFGEGSRLTVL.

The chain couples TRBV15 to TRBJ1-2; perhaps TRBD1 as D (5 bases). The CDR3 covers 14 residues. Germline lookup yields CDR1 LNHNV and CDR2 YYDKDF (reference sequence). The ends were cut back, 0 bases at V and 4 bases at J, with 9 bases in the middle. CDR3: CATSRDDRIYGYTF. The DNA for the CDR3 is TGTGCCACCAGCAGAGACGACAGAATCTATGGCTACACCTTC.